This T cell receptor (beta chain) was captured by sequencing in a study of blood T cell repertoires in COVID-19. Study-level information: COVID-19 samples from acute and convalescent phases originated in the United States, Italy and Spain. Nucleic acid was either cDNA or gDNA, and it came from T cells, B-cell-depleted T cells, or PBMCs.

Original analysis: Estimates of nucleated cell counts were drawn from the amplification of reference gene primers. The data were produced by immunoSEQ multiplex PCR, yet TCRdb's version contains in-frame clones alone and is incomplete. The V and J calls and clone size come from that table; D and trimming were worked out from the DNA. The profile covers 150,000 or so clones, with over 75% appearing a single time and around 10% taken by the ten largest. Participants were aged roughly 18 to 90 years from 20 to 30 US areas. The CDR3 loop spans 15 amino acids. V dropped 3 bases and J dropped 2; count of bases not matched to a gene: 6. Germline-derived CDR1 and CDR2 are KGHDR and SFDVKD.

The sample comprised PBMCs or T cells enriched from blood (not recorded which). This clonotype was sampled from a man between 45 and 60 years old who had recovered from COVID-19. The rearrangement uses TRBV24-1 and TRBJ2-7; 7 bases are a match to TRBD1. The DNA of the CDR3 is TGTGCCACCAGTGATCCGACAGGGAATCCCTACGAGCAGTACTTC. Translating gives CATSDPTGNPYEQYF.